The 21 T cell receptor beta chains presented below share a single source sample, sequenced in a study of T cell changes during pregnancy in multiple sclerosis. The table came from immunoSEQ multiplex PCR; TCRdb's copy has only in-frame clones and leaves some out. Here the sample spans about 100,000 clones, 90% being singletons. The sample was peripheral blood, taken in the second trimester of pregnancy. These receptors all stem from a female donor in good health, enrolled as a control in a pregnancy study.

This clone appeared a few times. J is TRBJ2-1 and V is TRBV11-2; D is uncertain. Trimming removed 3 bases from V and 5 bases from J, with 5 bases in between. This CDR3 region has 12 residues. Germline V lookup: CDR1 SGHAT, CDR2 FQNNGV. CDR3 sequence reads: CASSFSNNEQFF. CDR3 DNA: TGTGCCAGCAGCTTTAGTAACAATGAGCAGTTCTTC.

The chain couples TRBV7-2 to TRBJ2-1, with TRBD2 matching 15 bases. The CDR3 runs to 15 residues. V trimming: 6 bases; J trimming: 6 bases; junction bases outside the gene matches: 3. Germline V gene data show CDR1 as SGHTA and CDR2 as FQGNSA. The CDR3 loop is CASSRTSGRANEQFF. The CDR3 DNA sequence: TGTGCCAGCAGTCGGACTAGCGGGAGGGCCAATGAGCAGTTCTTC.

The chain is built from TRBV5-7 and TRBJ1-4, with no clear D. TRBV5-7 is given ORF status, its function remaining uncertain. The CDR3 spans 15 residues. The V gene lost 4 bases and the J gene lost 4 bases, with 14 bases spanning the gap. CDR3 sequence (DNA): TGTGCCAGCAGCCGAGGGAGAGTTAATAATGAAAAACTGTTTTTT. Translation: CASSRGRVNNEKLFF.

The rearrangement uses TRBV5-1 and TRBJ2-2; perhaps TRBD2 as D (5 bases). The CDR3 length is 15 residues. Trimming left V 2 bases short and J 4 bases short, with 12 bases between. Germline V gene lookup returns CDR1 SGHRS and CDR2 YFSETQ. The CDR3 is CASSFWGEVTGELFF. In DNA form, the CDR3 reads TGCGCCAGCAGCTTTTGGGGAGAAGTCACCGGGGAGCTGTTTTTT.

The chain has TRBV16 and TRBJ1-5; D is uncertain. The CDR3 spans 14 residues. The germline V and J ends were trimmed by 0 bases and 6 bases, with 9 bases remaining between them. Germline CDR1 KGHSY, CDR2 FQNENV. The CDR3 DNA sequence: TGTGCCAGCAGCCAATCAACGGGTATTCAGCCCCAGCATTTT. Amino acid sequence: CASSQSTGIQPQHF.

This chain joins TRBV27 and TRBJ1-2; 9 bases match TRBD1. The J segment lost 2 bases and the V segment lost 5 bases, leaving 9 bases of the junction unmatched. Looked up from germline, CDR1 is MNHEY and CDR2 is SMNVEV (reference sequence). This CDR3 region has 16 residues. For the CDR3, the DNA is TGTGCCAGCAGTCTCTCATCCGGGACAGGGAACTATGGCTACACCTTC. This gives the protein CASSLSSGTGNYGYTF.

The chain uses TRBV10-3 and TRBJ2-7; 14 nucleotides agree with TRBD2. The CDR3 runs to 15 residues. J lost 7 bases, V lost 4 bases, and 6 bases had no gene match. The V gene's germline CDR1 is ENHRY and CDR2 SYGVKD. The CDR3 DNA reads TGTGCCATCAGTGCGACTAGCGGGAGGGGTGGGGAGCAGTACTTC. It codes for CAISATSGRGGEQYF.

The chain employs TRBV29-1 and TRBJ2-1; 9 bases are shared with TRBD2. The junction had 2 bases not matched to a gene; V was cut back by 7 bases and J by 1 base. This CDR3 spans 13 amino acids. CDR1 and CDR2 (germline): SQVTM, ANQGSEA. The CDR3 sequence: CSGGGGSYNEQFF. CDR3 DNA: TGCAGCGGCGGGGGGGGTTCCTACAATGAGCAGTTCTTC.

The rearrangement links TRBV6-6 to TRBJ1-6, with D unresolved. The CDR3 spans 13 residues. The V gene lost 7 bases and the J gene lost 8 bases, with 12 bases spanning the gap. Germline V gives CDR1 MNHNY, CDR2 SVGAGI (reference sequence). DNA for the CDR3: TGTGCCAGCAACTTGGGGAGGGATTCACCCCTCCACTTT. Its protein is CASNLGRDSPLHF.

V and J are TRBV5-4 and TRBJ1-1; 8 nucleotides line up with TRBD1. Losses at the gene ends were 0 bases for V and 6 bases for J; bases not matched to a gene: 4. Looked up from germline, CDR1 is SGHNT and CDR2 is YYREEE (reference sequence). The CDR3 consists of 14 residues. This CDR3 is CASSLARGLAEAFF. The CDR3 nucleotides are TGTGCCAGCAGCTTGGCCAGGGGGCTCGCTGAAGCTTTCTTT.

The chain has TRBV5-4 and TRBJ2-1, with D maybe TRBD2 (6 bases). This CDR3 is built from 14 residues. CDR1 and CDR2 (germline): SGHNT, YYREEE (reference sequence). Deletions cut 9 bases from V and 6 bases from J, with 19 bases between. CDR3 in amino acids: CATRHPGRSNEQFF. Here the CDR3 DNA reads TGTGCCACAAGGCACCCGGGGAGGTCCAATGAGCAGTTCTTC.

Here the CDR3 reads CASSFALGQGYEQYF. The CDR3 DNA reads TGTGCCAGCAGCTTTGCGTTGGGACAGGGATACGAGCAGTACTTC. The rearrangement joins TRBV11-3 to TRBJ2-7; 9 bases map to TRBD1. In germline, CDR1 is SGHNT, CDR2 YENEEA. The V gene end was trimmed by 3 bases and the J gene end by 4 bases; junction bases not matched to a gene: 7. The CDR3 runs 15 residues.

This clone was seen a few times. J is TRBJ1-4 and V is TRBV30, with 7 bases lining up with TRBD1. CDR3 length equals 15 residues. Germline V gene data show CDR1 as GTSNPN and CDR2 as SVGIG (reference sequence). V was clipped by 0 bases and J by 6 bases; unmatched bases: 7. The CDR3 DNA follows: TGTGCCTGGAGTGTTACCCAGGGGGGTCATGAAAAACTGTTTTTT. Amino acid sequence: CAWSVTQGGHEKLFF. The entire variable domain, with the rest obtained from reference TRBV30 and TRBJ1-4, is as follows: SQTIHQWPATLVQPVGSPLSLECTVEGTSNPNLYWYRQAAGRGLQLLFYSVGIGQISSEVPQNLSASRPQDRQFILSSKKLLLSDSGFYLCAWSVTQGGHEKLFFGSGTQLSVL.

V usage is TRBV6-6 and J usage is TRBJ1-2; maybe TRBD1 (5 bases). The CDR3 sequence is 11 residues long. The germline V gene has CDR1 MNHNY and CDR2 SVGAGI (reference sequence). V shed 2 bases and J shed 11 bases, with 9 bases lying between them. As DNA, the CDR3 is TGTGCCAGCAGTTACCGGGACTCTTACACCTTC. Protein: CASSYRDSYTF.

The rearrangement links TRBV25-1 to TRBJ2-7; 9 bases agree with TRBD1. This CDR3 contains 16 residues. The V gene end was trimmed by 5 bases and the J gene end by 0 bases; junction bases not matched to a gene: 8. CDR1 MGHDK and CDR2 SYGVNS come from the germline V gene. CDR3 sequence reads: CASSLLGTGSSYEQYF. For the CDR3, the DNA is TGTGCCAGCAGTCTTCTGGGGACAGGGAGCTCCTACGAGCAGTACTTC.

The chain carries TRBV2 and TRBJ2-7, with unresolved D. From germline, CDR1 is SNHLY and CDR2 FYNNEI. Trimming stripped 3 bases from V and 4 bases from J, with 16 bases between. This CDR3 is built from 15 residues. CDR3 residues: CASSDLGDRSYEQYF. The CDR3 DNA reads as TGTGCCAGCAGTGACTTGGGCGACCGCAGTTACGAGCAGTACTTC.

V is TRBV11-2 and J is TRBJ1-4, with a possible D match to TRBD1 (5 bases). Trimming removed 2 bases at V and 8 bases at J, with 18 bases between. Germline V gives CDR1 SGHAT, CDR2 FQNNGV. The CDR3 runs 16 residues. CDR3 loop: CASSLSGGGANEKLFF. DNA of the CDR3: TGTGCCAGCAGCTTATCCGGGGGAGGAGCGAACGAAAAACTGTTTTTT.

The chain joins TRBV21-1 to TRBJ2-1; the table calls TRBD1, which could not be checked here. TRBV21-1 is deemed a pseudogene. The CDR3 sequence is 17 residues long. DNA of the CDR3: TGTGCCAGCAGCCCGGGAGGACAGGGGACCTCCTACAATGAGCAGTTCTTC. As protein: CASSPGGQGTSYNEQFF.

In its sample, this clone was seen once. V is TRBV27 and J is TRBJ1-2; 9 positions agree with TRBD1. In germline, CDR1 is MNHEY, CDR2 SMNVEV (reference sequence). This CDR3 spans 16 amino acids. With V trimmed by 6 bases and J by 6 bases, 14 bases remained unmatched. The CDR3 DNA follows: TGTGCCAGCAGGGGTCCCGGGACAGGGTTTGGTAATGGCTACACCTTC. Translating gives CASRGPGTGFGNGYTF.

This clone was seen just once. CDR3 coding DNA: TGTGCCAGCAGCCCCGACAGGAAATTGTACGAGCAGTACTTC. The encoded protein is CASSPDRKLYEQYF. This chain uses TRBV7-9 with TRBJ2-7; tentatively, D is TRBD1 (6 bases). This CDR3 region has 14 residues. The germline V gene has CDR1 SEHNR and CDR2 FQNEAQ (reference sequence). V lost 5 bases to trimming and J lost 4 bases, with 15 bases between them. Looking up the rest from reference TRBV7-9 and TRBJ2-7 gives the full variable domain: DTGVSQNPRHKITKRGQNVTFRCDPISEHNRLYWYRQTLGQGPEFLTYFQNEAQLEKSRLLSDRFSAERPKGSFSTLEIQRTEQGDSAMYLCASSPDRKLYEQYFGPGTRLTVT.

The chain joins TRBV6-4 to TRBJ1-2; D is ambiguous. CDR3 length: 13 amino acids. Germline assignment: CDR1 MRHNA and CDR2 SNTAGT. Trimming pared 6 bases from V and 3 bases from J, leaving 11 bases between. CDR3 in DNA: TGTGCCAGCAGAGAATCGGGAGACTATGGCTACACCTTC. The encoded protein is CASRESGDYGYTF.